Listed here is a single T cell receptor (beta chain). The entry originates in a study of shared clonotypes between healthy human individuals. Study context: CD4 naive cells filled three plates per donor, CD4 memory three, CD8 naive two and CD8 memory one.

Germline CDR1 reads GTSNPN; CDR2 reads SVGIG (reference sequence). V shed 0 bases, J shed 2 bases, and the junction held 4 bases outside the gene matches. The CDR3 contains 15 residues. From CD4+ cells came CD45RA+ naive and CD45RA-negative memory subsets. Libraries were prepared by immunoSEQ multiplex PCR; TCRdb keeps only in-frame clonotypes and omits some of them. The profile covers 300,000 to 350,000 clones, with around 67% appearing a single time and more than 9% taken by the ten largest. This receptor was obtained from a man aged 25-45 years in good health. The chain recombines TRBV30 with TRBJ1-3; the match to TRBD1 covers 7 bases. Sequences were obtained from memory CD4+ T cells sorted from blood. Sample subset: CD45RA-negative fraction. The CDR3 loop reads CAWSVGGTAGNTIYF. The CDR3 DNA is TGTGCCTGGAGTGTGGGCGGGACAGCTGGAAACACCATATATTTT. The complete variable domain, with remaining parts taken from reference TRBV30 and TRBJ1-3, reads SQTIHQWPATLVQPVGSPLSLECTVEGTSNPNLYWYRQAAGRGLQLLFYSVGIGQISSEVPQNLSASRPQDRQFILSSKKLLLSDSGFYLCAWSVGGTAGNTIYFGEGSWLTVV.